Presented here are 5 T cell receptor beta chains from one specimen sequenced in a study of monozygotic twins with inflammatory bowel disease (dated by TCRdb to 2018 to 2020). The method was 5' RACE. The instrument was an Illumina HiSeq 2500. Following reprocessing of the reads by TCRdb, the data hold one row per CDR3 protein sequence and no DNA is available. This sample's records show 45,000 or so distinct CDR3 sequences. The top ten clonotypes cover 5.3% of the sample. The sample was blood. Receptor source: a human donor with ulcerative colitis or Crohn's disease, or a healthy co-twin of an affected twin (not recorded which).

The chain couples TRBV4-1 to TRBJ2-7; without DNA, the TCRdb call of TRBD1 cannot be checked. CDR3 size: 15 residues. Germline CDR1 reads MGHRA; CDR2 reads YSYEKL. The chain's CDR3 is CASSQGQGSAYEQYF.

The V call is TRBV4-3, the J call TRBJ2-7; the TCRdb D gene call, TRBD2, has no DNA to confirm it. The CDR3 contains 14 residues. CDR1 is LGHNA, CDR2 YSLEER, per germline. Here the CDR3 reads CASSQDPLAYEQYF.

The CDR3 protein is CASSPGQGGEKLFF. V is TRBV7-6 and J is TRBJ1-4; the TCRdb call, TRBD1, lacks DNA for checking. The V gene's germline CDR1 is SGHVS and CDR2 FNYEAQ. The length of the CDR3 is 14 residues.

The chain carries TRBV18 and TRBJ2-1; TCRdb calls TRBD2, which cannot be checked without DNA. Germline V lookup: CDR1 KGHSH, CDR2 LQKENI. This CDR3 comprises 16 residues. CDR3 amino acids: CASSPPQGLVYNEQFF.

V and J are TRBV28 and TRBJ1-4. Looked up from germline, CDR1 is MDHEN and CDR2 is SYDVKM. The CDR3 consists of 15 residues. The CDR3: CASRNAGPTNEKLFF.